Listed below are T cell receptor beta chains from one sample, sequenced in a study of blood T cells in healthy people across ages. Via MiXCR, TCRdb re-called the 5' RACE reads, giving one row per CDR3 protein. The profile covers over a million distinct CDR3 sequences, with around 45% appearing a single time and under 20% taken by the ten largest. The sample taken for sequencing was blood. These receptors were collected from an older woman in good health. The CDR3 runs from the conserved cysteine through the conserved F or W. Each record gives: D gene, J gene, clone size, V gene, CDR3 protein, CDR3 DNA. The D gene is left open where the match is weak. Expanded clones are given a class, and other clones once, few, many or no size at all.

d_call: NA
j_call: TRBJ2-5
clone_size: many
v_call: TRBV20-1
cdr3_aa: CSARGGGQNRQETQYF
cdr3_nt: TGCAGTGCTAGAGGGGGGGGACAGAACCGCCAAGAGACCCAGTACTTC

d_call: TRBD1
j_call: TRBJ1-5
clone_size: NA
v_call: TRBV20-1
cdr3_aa: CSAGQGAGGNQPQHF
cdr3_nt: TGCAGTGCTGGACAGGGGGCGGGTGGTAATCAGCCCCAGCATTTT

d_call: TRBD2
j_call: TRBJ2-1
clone_size: many
v_call: TRBV29-1
cdr3_aa: CSGRGGRLPNEQFF
cdr3_nt: TGCAGCGGGAGGGGCGGGAGGCTTCCCAATGAGCAGTTCTTC

d_call: TRBD2
j_call: TRBJ2-7
clone_size: few
v_call: TRBV10-2
cdr3_aa: CASAHLREHSEQYF
cdr3_nt: TGCGCCTCGGCTCATTTGCGGGAGCATTCCGAGCAGTACTTC

d_call: NA
j_call: TRBJ2-7
clone_size: few
v_call: TRBV28
cdr3_aa: CASSPGRPTGFLGSYEQYF
cdr3_nt: TGTGCCAGCAGCCCGGGGCGTCCCACAGGGTTCCTAGGGTCCTACGAGCAGTACTTC

d_call: TRBD2
j_call: TRBJ2-3
clone_size: few
v_call: TRBV5-1
cdr3_aa: CASSLTSGQSDTQYF
cdr3_nt: TGCGCCAGCAGCTTGACTAGCGGACAATCCGATACGCAGTATTTT

d_call: NA
j_call: TRBJ2-7
clone_size: few
v_call: TRBV5-1
cdr3_aa: CASSARGPHEQYF
cdr3_nt: TGCGCCAGCAGCGCCAGGGGCCCCCACGAGCAGTACTTC

d_call: NA
j_call: TRBJ1-6
clone_size: NA
v_call: TRBV5-6
cdr3_aa: CASSLGQASSPLHF
cdr3_nt: TGTGCCAGCAGCTTGGGGCAGGCTAGTTCACCCCTCCACTTT

d_call: TRBD2
j_call: TRBJ2-5
clone_size: NA
v_call: TRBV20-1
cdr3_aa: CSAVRPAGSSQETQYF
cdr3_nt: TGCAGTGCCGTCCGGCCAGCGGGATCCTCACAAGAGACCCAGTACTTC

d_call: TRBD1
j_call: TRBJ1-1
clone_size: few
v_call: TRBV29-1
cdr3_aa: CSVWDRGFTEAFF
cdr3_nt: TGCAGCGTATGGGACAGGGGGTTTACTGAAGCTTTCTTT

d_call: TRBD2
j_call: TRBJ2-1
clone_size: NA
v_call: TRBV6-6
cdr3_aa: CASSYSTSVVEQFF
cdr3_nt: TGTGCCAGCAGTTACTCGACTAGCGTAGTTGAGCAGTTCTTC

d_call: TRBD2
j_call: TRBJ2-3
clone_size: NA
v_call: TRBV6-5
cdr3_aa: CASIPIAGGGTDTQYF
cdr3_nt: TGTGCCAGCATCCCTATAGCGGGAGGGGGTACAGATACGCAGTATTTT

d_call: TRBD2
j_call: TRBJ2-1
clone_size: once
v_call: TRBV4-2
cdr3_aa: CASSQDLTSGRGGNEQFF
cdr3_nt: TGTGCCAGCAGCCAAGATTTAACTAGCGGGAGAGGAGGCAATGAGCAGTTCTTC

d_call: NA
j_call: TRBJ2-3
clone_size: once
v_call: TRBV27
cdr3_aa: CASKPLESWADTQYF
cdr3_nt: TGTGCCAGCAAACCCTTGGAGAGTTGGGCAGATACGCAGTATTTT

d_call: NA
j_call: TRBJ2-7
clone_size: few
v_call: TRBV7-9
cdr3_aa: CASTRGPVGYEQYF
cdr3_nt: TGTGCCAGCACCAGGGGCCCAGTCGGATACGAGCAGTACTTC

d_call: NA
j_call: TRBJ1-1
clone_size: NA
v_call: TRBV29-1
cdr3_aa: CSVGAGLPEAFF
cdr3_nt: TGCAGCGTTGGTGCTGGACTCCCTGAAGCTTTCTTT

d_call: TRBD2
j_call: TRBJ2-7
clone_size: few
v_call: TRBV12-3/TRBV12-4
cdr3_aa: CASSLRLAGHLYF
cdr3_nt: TGTGCCAGCAGTTTAAGGCTAGCGGGACATCTGTACTTC

d_call: NA
j_call: TRBJ2-7
clone_size: NA
v_call: TRBV20-1
cdr3_aa: CSAVPSAYEQYF
cdr3_nt: TGCAGTGCCGTTCCCAGCGCCTACGAGCAGTACTTC

d_call: TRBD1
j_call: TRBJ1-2
clone_size: NA
v_call: TRBV12-3/TRBV12-4
cdr3_aa: CASSLGTGGSDGYTF
cdr3_nt: TGTGCCAGCAGTTTGGGGACAGGGGGCTCGGATGGCTACACCTTC

d_call: NA
j_call: TRBJ2-7
clone_size: few
v_call: TRBV20-1
cdr3_aa: CSASRSTSYEQYF
cdr3_nt: TGCAGTGCTAGTAGGTCTACCTCCTACGAGCAGTACTTC

d_call: NA
j_call: TRBJ2-7
clone_size: NA
v_call: TRBV20-1
cdr3_aa: CSARDPANYEQYF
cdr3_nt: TGCAGTGCTAGAGATCCTGCGAATTACGAGCAGTACTTC

d_call: TRBD1
j_call: TRBJ2-1
clone_size: NA
v_call: TRBV20-1
cdr3_aa: CSPGTGRNEQFF
cdr3_nt: TGCAGCCCCGGGACAGGGCGCAATGAGCAGTTCTTC

d_call: NA
j_call: TRBJ2-1
clone_size: NA
v_call: TRBV29-1
cdr3_aa: CSVAPRVAYNEQFF
cdr3_nt: TGCAGCGTTGCCCCCCGGGTGGCTTACAATGAGCAGTTCTTC

d_call: TRBD2
j_call: TRBJ2-7
clone_size: few
v_call: TRBV12-3/TRBV12-4
cdr3_aa: CATGLAGEYEQYF
cdr3_nt: TGTGCCACGGGTCTAGCGGGGGAATACGAGCAGTACTTC

d_call: TRBD2
j_call: TRBJ2-5
clone_size: NA
v_call: TRBV10-3
cdr3_aa: CAIKSDAGGEETQYF
cdr3_nt: TGTGCCATCAAATCCGATGCGGGAGGGGAAGAGACCCAGTACTTC

d_call: TRBD2
j_call: TRBJ2-3
clone_size: NA
v_call: TRBV7-7
cdr3_aa: CASSEGLGLDTQYF
cdr3_nt: TGTGCCAGCAGCGAGGGACTAGGCTTAGATACGCAGTATTTT

d_call: NA
j_call: TRBJ2-1
clone_size: few
v_call: TRBV20-1
cdr3_aa: CSALIPGTRLQFF
cdr3_nt: TGCAGTGCTCTTATTCCGGGAACACGGCTGCAGTTCTTC

d_call: NA
j_call: TRBJ2-5
clone_size: NA
v_call: TRBV12-3/TRBV12-4
cdr3_aa: CASRTGAEGKTQYF
cdr3_nt: TGTGCCAGCAGGACAGGAGCGGAGGGTAAGACCCAGTACTTC

d_call: NA
j_call: TRBJ2-1
clone_size: NA
v_call: TRBV5-1
cdr3_aa: CASSPPSSSLEGNEQFF
cdr3_nt: TGCGCCAGCAGCCCCCCGTCCTCAAGTCTAGAGGGCAATGAGCAGTTCTTC

d_call: NA
j_call: TRBJ2-1
clone_size: few
v_call: TRBV11-2
cdr3_aa: CASSWTRNEQFF
cdr3_nt: TGTGCCAGCAGCTGGACTCGGAATGAGCAGTTCTTC

d_call: TRBD1
j_call: TRBJ1-5
clone_size: NA
v_call: TRBV27
cdr3_aa: CASWQGGAGQPQHF
cdr3_nt: TGTGCCAGCTGGCAGGGGGGCGCAGGGCAGCCCCAGCATTTT

d_call: NA
j_call: TRBJ2-7
clone_size: once
v_call: TRBV11-2
cdr3_aa: CASSRQGGTTYEQYF
cdr3_nt: TGTGCCAGCAGTCGACAGGGAGGAACCACCTACGAGCAGTACTTC

d_call: NA
j_call: TRBJ2-5
clone_size: NA
v_call: TRBV27
cdr3_aa: CASSSPSADIIETQYF
cdr3_nt: TGTGCCAGCAGTTCTCCTTCAGCGGATATAATCGAGACCCAGTACTTC

d_call: TRBD1
j_call: TRBJ1-6
clone_size: few
v_call: TRBV10-3
cdr3_aa: CAIKGQGGSPLHF
cdr3_nt: TGTGCCATCAAAGGCCAGGGGGGGTCACCCCTCCACTTT

d_call: NA
j_call: TRBJ2-5
clone_size: NA
v_call: TRBV5-1
cdr3_aa: CASSLAARRFGQTQYF
cdr3_nt: TGCGCCAGCAGCTTGGCCGCCAGGCGCTTTGGACAGACCCAGTACTTC

d_call: TRBD2
j_call: TRBJ2-5
clone_size: NA
v_call: TRBV28
cdr3_aa: CASSLIVAGTQYF
cdr3_nt: TGTGCCAGCAGTTTAATAGTAGCGGGGACCCAGTACTTC

d_call: TRBD1
j_call: TRBJ1-1
clone_size: NA
v_call: TRBV5-4
cdr3_aa: CASSTRTGTATEAFF
cdr3_nt: TGTGCCAGCAGCACACGGACAGGGACGGCCACTGAAGCTTTCTTT

d_call: NA
j_call: TRBJ2-3
clone_size: NA
v_call: TRBV11-2
cdr3_aa: CASSAVGGEGDTQYF
cdr3_nt: TGTGCCAGCAGCGCCGTTGGGGGAGAGGGAGATACGCAGTATTTT

d_call: TRBD1
j_call: TRBJ2-7
clone_size: many
v_call: TRBV11-2
cdr3_aa: CASSLTGVSYEQYF
cdr3_nt: TGTGCCAGCAGCTTGACAGGGGTCTCCTACGAGCAGTACTTC

d_call: NA
j_call: TRBJ2-7
clone_size: once
v_call: TRBV6-6
cdr3_aa: CASTLGGPANSYEQYF
cdr3_nt: TGTGCCAGCACCCTAGGGGGGCCCGCTAACTCCTACGAGCAGTACTTC

d_call: NA
j_call: TRBJ2-1
clone_size: NA
v_call: TRBV28
cdr3_aa: CASSLAGLSSYNEQFF
cdr3_nt: TGTGCCAGCAGTCTCGCCGGGCTGAGCTCCTACAATGAGCAGTTCTTC

d_call: NA
j_call: TRBJ2-7
clone_size: NA
v_call: TRBV9
cdr3_aa: CASGTMSSYEQYF
cdr3_nt: TGTGCCAGCGGGACGATGTCCTCCTACGAGCAGTACTTC

d_call: TRBD1
j_call: TRBJ1-4
clone_size: few
v_call: TRBV15
cdr3_aa: CATSNRQGKGIEKLFF
cdr3_nt: TGTGCCACCAGCAACCGACAGGGGAAAGGGATTGAAAAACTGTTTTTT